Detailed here is one T cell receptor (beta chain). What it binds is not known. The data were obtained in a study of regulatory T cells in long-lasting Graves disease. With iRepertoire HTBI primers and Arm-PCR of CDR3 regions, TCR beta libraries were built. TCRdb called the multiplex PCR reads again in MiXCR, with one record for every CDR3 protein. The repertoire holds a few hundred thousand distinct CDR3 sequences, with roughly 12% as singletons. Study-wide findings and caveats: Persistent disease preferred TRBV28, TRBJ1-2 and TRBJ2-5; new disease, TRBV20-1 and TRBJ2-1.

V lost 1 base to trimming and J lost 8 bases; unmatched junction nucleotides: 7. There are 15 residues in the CDR3. CDR1 is SEHNR and CDR2 is FQNEAQ in the germline V gene (reference sequence). Time point here: newly diagnosed GD, antithyroid drugs for less than 3 months. Generation of the TCR library employed RNA extracted from PBMCs. These same records also appear under a second study, on T cells in Graves' hyperthyroidism and ophthalmopathy.

This specimen was peripheral blood mononuclear cells (PBMCs), taken at new diagnosis, from a patient treated with antithyroid drugs. The TCR sequence derives from a young man with Graves disease. This chain links TRBV7-9 with TRBJ2-1; 8 nucleotides align to TRBD2. The CDR3 loop is CASSLGTSLGDEQFF. As DNA, the CDR3 is TGTGCCAGCAGCTTAGGGACTAGCCTTGGGGATGAGCAGTTCTTC.